This TCR beta chain is from a study of blood T cell repertoires in COVID-19. Study-wide context: Acute-phase and convalescent COVID-19 samples originated in the United States, Italy and Spain. PBMCs, B-cell-depleted T cells, or T cells were the source of the cDNA or gDNA that made up the material.

Germline loops: CDR1 LNHDA, CDR2 SQIVND (reference sequence). The CDR3 loop spans 15 amino acids. To note about this clone: At one end, the junction sequence differs from germline, possibly due to a read error.

Per the authors' pipeline: Quantification of nucleated cells was approximated via reference gene primer amplification. Assay: immunoSEQ multiplex PCR; the TCRdb copy retains only in-frame clones and omits some. D and trimming were read from the DNA, whereas the V and J calls and clone size are those reported in that table. Seen here are 150,000 to 200,000 clones, approximately 90% observed once, and the top ten hold approximately 6%. The sequencing sample was made of peripheral blood. The V gene is TRBV19, the J gene TRBJ1-6; possible D gene TRBD1, 5 bases. This clonotype was sampled from a man aged 35 to 55 with active or convalescent COVID-19. The CDR3 spells CASSPDIHHKSPLHF. The CDR3, as DNA: TGTGCCAGTAGCCCGGACATTCATCATAAGTCACCCCTCCACTTT.